This T cell receptor (beta chain) was sequenced in a study of T-cell reconstitution after alpha-beta-depleted transplantation in children. Notes on the study in general: Several hundred graft clones that had expanded were reportedly the source of alpha-beta T cells about two months after transplant. At one year after transplant, newly produced T cells mostly accounted for T-cell counts and diversity.

Unique molecular identifiers were incorporated when the TCRbeta library was constructed. A single record per CDR3 protein comes from TCRdb applying MiXCR to the PCR reads. The repertoire holds about 870,000 distinct CDR3 sequences, with around 15% as singletons. Comment on this clonotype: Antigen specificity is unknown.

CDR1 and CDR2 (germline): SQVTM, ANQGSEA. The CDR3 covers 11 residues. Trimming took off 4 bases at V and 2 bases at J, with 5 bases between the two ends. The material was PBMCs, mostly from graft donor cells, obtained 360 days after TCRalphabeta/CD19-depleted stem cell transplant. This TCR derives from a male patient younger than 18 who had a stem cell transplant for acute lymphoblastic leukemia, so the T cells may come from the graft donor. V is TRBV29-1 and J is TRBJ1-2; D unresolved. The CDR3 DNA reads as TGCAGCGTTGTGGACAACTATGGCTACACCTTC. Protein product: CSVVDNYGYTF.